This T cell receptor beta chain came from a study of shared clonotypes between healthy human individuals (dated by TCRdb to 2019 to 2021). About the full investigation: Three men and two women, aged 18 to 49 years, made up the cohort. Libraries were prepared and TCR repertoires were sequenced by different laboratories using diverse techniques, in order to increase sequencing depth and limit assay-specific biases. Per donor, three plates each were used for CD4 naive and CD4 memory, two for CD8 naive, and one for CD8 memory. To estimate repertoire size and how much clonotypes are shared between individuals, the study performed deep sequencing of blood TCR repertoires from five healthy adults. Each donor's leukapheresis produced roughly between roughly 0.85 and 9.5 billion PBMCs. Overall study outcomes, separate from this receptor: Around 5.4% of naive CD4, around 4% of naive CD8, approximately 2% of memory CD4, and approximately 0.4% of memory CD8 clonotypes were shared across several donors. Estimated clonotype richness was generally larger for naive than for memory subsets. Incomplete sequencing was indicated by rarefaction of sorted-subset datasets, despite the large sequencing depth. Because the study included only a small number of donors, the genetic and exposure-history diversity represented was limited. Compared with non-shared clonotypes, clonotypes shared by all four sorted-subset donors had higher generation probabilities. Based on pairwise subsampling, the degree of clonotype sharing among donors was expected to be affected by sequencing depth. Sampling was limited to blood, and TCR repertoires in tissue likely differ from TCR repertoires in blood.

Using the deep immunoSEQ assay, TCR CDR3 regions were amplified from genomic DNA by multiplex PCR. For each cell subset, the extracted genomic DNA was distributed evenly across all wells of several immunoSEQ 96-well plates, and each plate served as one replicate. For sorted subsets, roughly 200 ng of genomic DNA, equivalent to 25,000 to 35,000 T cell genomes, went into each replicate PCR. Purified libraries were quantified with a Qubit 3.0 fluorometer, sized on a Bioanalyzer 2100, and re-quantified with the KAPA Library Quantification kit. Every immunoSEQ 96-well plate was sequenced on a separate single-read 150-cycle Illumina NextSeq 550 flow cell. The paper's data handling went like this. Because the immunoSEQ output held only junctional sequences and lacked quality scores, the filtering could not match the filtering applied to full-length reads. Sequences were annotated with PyIR, a Python wrapper for IgBLAST v1.9, using IMGT germline references to assign V/J genes and CDR3. Reads were removed for weak V/J assignments (E-value above 1e-6), missing CDR3, stop codons, out-of-frame junctions, or ambiguous translated residues. V3J clonotypes were defined by identical inferred V gene, J gene, and CDR3 amino acid sequence. To compute the percentage overlap between repertoires, the number of shared unique clonotypes was divided by the size of the smaller repertoire. RTK rarefaction, the Chao1 estimator, and Recon v2.1 estimates of unobserved clonotypes were used to assess repertoire richness. OLGA was used to compute generation probabilities for all TCRbeta clonotypes that the gDNA method yielded from a few donors. The table comes from immuneACCESS by way of TCRdb, which keeps in-frame sequences with V and J called. Part of the clones is missing from these tables; in studies checked, under half for an unresolved V gene and the rest for unknown reasons. V, J and clone size were drawn from that table, and D and trimming were deduced from the DNA. The sample table contains roughly 2.6 million clones; only one count was recorded for around 94% of them. Over 0.12% of the sample goes to the ten largest clones.

The donors were healthy, HIV-negative adults with no recently reported acute infections or vaccinations. Every donor was a Caucasian adult living in Nashville, Tennessee, USA. Magnetic negative selection was used to enrich CD4+ T cells, after which naive cells were positively selected on CD45RA and the negative fraction became the memory subset. After blood collection by leukapheresis, PBMCs were isolated using Ficoll-Histopaque density gradient centrifugation and then cryopreserved in the vapor phase of liquid nitrogen. Purity and quantity of every magnetically sorted T cell population were checked by analytical flow cytometry. Each sorted fraction had its genomic DNA isolated and then quantified by UV absorbance on a Nanodrop 2000c. The CDR3 numbers 12 residues from cysteine through phenylalanine. CDR3 DNA only is kept here, 36 bases in frame from base 1. V is cut by 6 bases and J by 6 bases, and the space between the germline ends is 9 bases. The CDR1 and CDR2 encoded by the germline V gene (reference sequence) are MNHNY and SVGAGI.

On this clone itself: Its binding antigen is unknown. No much larger clone exists at a distance of one base, and base qualities are not known.

This TCR was sampled from a man in his late teens or twenties in good health. Sequencing used naive CD4+ T cells sorted from blood. This specimen's cell subset or site label, interpreted: CD45RA+ positively selected. The sequence links TRBV6-6 to TRBJ1-5; the D region possibly corresponds to TRBD1 (5 bases align). The CDR3 sequence is CASRGGVQPQHF. The DNA is as follows: TGTGCCAGCAGGGGAGGGGTTCAGCCCCAGCATTTT.